This TCR beta chain derives from a study of shared clonotypes between healthy human individuals. This CDR3 contains 19 residues. The V gene end was trimmed by 7 bases and the J gene end by 4 bases; junction bases not matched to a gene: 21. Germline CDR1 is SGHNT and CDR2 is YENEEA. Donors comprised only Caucasian adults living in Nashville, Tennessee. Sequencing used immunoSEQ multiplex PCR; TCRdb keeps in-frame clones, though not all of them. Found here are approximately 530,000 clones, 95% to 96% of them singletons; the top ten hold around 0.067%. Sequences were obtained from naive CD4+ T cells sorted from blood. Subset described: CD45RA+ positively selected. J is TRBJ1-5 and V is TRBV11-3; 8 bases line up with TRBD1. The receptor comes from a woman younger than 45 in good health. CDR3 DNA sequence: TGTGCCAGCATCCCGGGACCCAGGGGGCTCGTTGGATTTAATCAGCCCCAGCATTTT. This sequence encodes CASIPGPRGLVGFNQPQHF.